In its sample, the clone carrying this TCR beta chain was seen many times. This sample is drawn from a study of Graves' ophthalmopathy and Graves' hyperthyroidism. On the study more broadly: In this cohort's terms, stable hyperthyroidism meant no ophthalmopathy by 18 months of follow-up.

From RNA, the CDR3 regions of TCR beta chains were amplified and sequenced. The first-round RT-PCR employed HTBI primers together with the Qiagen OneStep RT-PCR kit. A multiplex PCR was then performed as the second round. One entry per CDR3 protein results from TCRdb running MiXCR on the multiplex PCR reads. The sample has about 1.2 million distinct CDR3 sequences, 35% to 40% seen once. It was on clinical symptoms, serum thyroxine, TRAb, thyroid ultrasound and orbital computed tomography that diagnosis relied. The CDR3 is 14 amino acids. The V end lost 4 bases, the J end lost 4 bases, and 11 bases lay between the germline ends. The germline CDR1 and CDR2 sequences are SEHNR and FQNEAQ (reference sequence).

The sequenced sample consisted of peripheral blood or thyroid tissue (not recorded which). This chain uses TRBV7-9 with TRBJ1-3; D call uncertain. The clonotype was recovered from an adult man with Graves' hyperthyroidism. The CDR3 coding sequence is TGTGCCAGCAGCTCCCCCCTGGGAGGAAACACCATATATTTT. Protein: CASSSPLGGNTIYF.